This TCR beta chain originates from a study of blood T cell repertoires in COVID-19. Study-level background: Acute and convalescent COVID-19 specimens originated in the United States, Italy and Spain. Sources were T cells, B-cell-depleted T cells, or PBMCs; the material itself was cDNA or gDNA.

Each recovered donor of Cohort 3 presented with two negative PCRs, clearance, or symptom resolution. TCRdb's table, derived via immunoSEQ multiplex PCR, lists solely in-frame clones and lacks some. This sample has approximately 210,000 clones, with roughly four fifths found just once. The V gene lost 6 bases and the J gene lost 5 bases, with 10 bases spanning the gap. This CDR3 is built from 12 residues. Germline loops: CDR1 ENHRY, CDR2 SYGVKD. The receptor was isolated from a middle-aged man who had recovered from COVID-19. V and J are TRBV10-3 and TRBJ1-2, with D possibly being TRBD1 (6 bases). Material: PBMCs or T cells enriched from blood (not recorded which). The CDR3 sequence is CAISGQNYGYTF. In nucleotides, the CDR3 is TGTGCCATCAGCGGACAGAATTATGGCTACACCTTC.